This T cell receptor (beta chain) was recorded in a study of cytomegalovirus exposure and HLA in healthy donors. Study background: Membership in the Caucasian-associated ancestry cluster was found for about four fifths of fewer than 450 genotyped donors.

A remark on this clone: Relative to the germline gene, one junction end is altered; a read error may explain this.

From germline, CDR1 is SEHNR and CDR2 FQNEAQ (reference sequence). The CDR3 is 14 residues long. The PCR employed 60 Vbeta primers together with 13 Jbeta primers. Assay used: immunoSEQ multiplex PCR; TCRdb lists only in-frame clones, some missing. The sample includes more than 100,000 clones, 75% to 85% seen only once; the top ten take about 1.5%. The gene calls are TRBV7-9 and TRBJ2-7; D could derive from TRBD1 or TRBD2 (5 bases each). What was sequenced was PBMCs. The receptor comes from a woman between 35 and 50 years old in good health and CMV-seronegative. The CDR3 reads CASNLLGASYEQYF. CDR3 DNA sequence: TGTGCCAGCAACTTACTAGGGGCGTCCTACGAGCAGTACTTC.